The entry that follows covers one T cell receptor (beta chain) sequence. Only a few counts were recorded for this clone. Its recognized antigen is unknown. Base qualities were left out, and no much larger clone turns up one base away. The cohort consisted of more than 650 healthy bone marrow donors. Cohort members were all nominally healthy when sampled, although unrecorded immune exposures were likely present. The donor tested CMV seronegative and was one of the 352 seronegative cohort members. Each donor provided a peripheral blood sample, and peripheral blood mononuclear cells were used for TCR beta sequencing. Genomic DNA extraction from the blood cell samples was performed with the Qiagen DNeasy Blood Extraction Kit. This record belongs to a study of cytomegalovirus exposure and HLA in healthy donors (dated by TCRdb to the late 2010s). A note on the overall study: An earlier analysis of some 600 of the donors reported over 250 Gb of sequence data and 117 million unique TCR beta sequences obtained from roughly 170 million T cells. To predict cytomegalovirus infection status, the study brought together high-throughput TCR immunosequencing, statistical association of individual TCRs with disease status, and machine learning. Among the roughly 410 genotyped donors, around 81% belonged to the genetic ancestry cluster associated with self-reported Caucasian donors. Among around 400 genotyped donors of the cohort, an average of roughly 230,000 unique TCR beta nucleotide sequences was sequenced per donor, of which about 18% were non-productive. A later genetic analysis took genome-wide SNP genotypes for 398 of the 666 donors and used that subset as a discovery cohort. Rather than drawing on any new phenotypic data, the later analysis identified candidate immune exposures from TCR beta sequences and the way those sequences occurred across donors. An earlier analysis of some 500 of the donors used high-throughput TCR beta sequencing to judge whether each TCR beta V gene segment behaved as functional or pseudogenic. The study aimed to test whether signatures of past pathogen exposure could be identified by cataloging public T cell receptors. Class I and class II HLA loci were covered by the typing at four-digit resolution. In addition to the first cohort of 666 subjects, a separate validation cohort of 120 different subjects was used. All discovery cohort repertoires had been generated using a single sequencing platform. An early release covering just under 650 HLA-typed donors comprised about 300 gigabases of sequencing data and tens of millions of unique TCR sequences. Because of strong linkage in the cohort, five DR-DQ haplotypes were treated as single units for association and clustering. Donor age, sex, ethnicity and CMV serostatus were compiled together with the repertoire data. A later analysis re-examined previously published TCR beta repertoires from just over 650 donors and added high-resolution HLA genotyping to investigate patterns of TCR occurrence. The number of typed donors differed by locus: roughly 620-630 for A, B, C, DRB1 and DQB1; approximately 520 for DQA1; roughly 600 for DPA1; and around 470 for DPB1. The study profiled the T cell repertoires of hundreds of subjects by immunosequencing and related them to cytomegalovirus serostatus. Findings and caveats that apply to the study as a whole: The 87-base-pair reads could not distinguish some IMGT-functional V segments, including TRBV6-2 and TRBV6-3, so those segments were excluded. When HLA alleles, especially DR and DQ, strongly co-occurred, attributing TCR associations to individual alleles was difficult. Presence/absence analyses assumed roughly uniform sequencing depth across donors, an assumption that may not hold. A further reported finding was that TCR beta sequences accurately predicted the HLA-A and HLA-B alleles for most subjects in the first cohort. A later analysis found that most CMV-associated TCR beta chains appeared HLA-restricted, with HLA associations seemingly driven largely by CMV exposure. Compared with equally common non-associated chains, HLA-associated TCR beta chains in a later analysis were more clonally expanded and had lower generation probabilities. Because HLA typing was unavailable for some donors at each locus, only the typed subset was used in association tests. A total of 150 or so TCR beta chains were listed by the study as associated with cytomegalovirus. The only immune exposure information available for the cohort was CMV serostatus. In a later analysis, several top co-occurrence clusters were reported to appear linked to parvovirus B19, influenza, CMV and Epstein-Barr virus. In vitro tests confirmed that a few of the cytomegalovirus-associated TCR beta chains recognize cytomegalovirus antigens. Linkage disequilibrium might explain the correlated functional status among segregating V segments, but an unknown experimental factor could not be ruled out. In a later genetic analysis, fewer N-insertions in productive TCRs were reported among donors in an Asian-associated ancestry cluster than the roughly 700-donor mean. The authors suggested that the approach could potentially be generalized to other disease states and immunological phenotypes. In an earlier analysis of approximately 590 of the donors, most TCR beta V segments appeared in productive rearrangements about 90% or about 30% of the time, broadly matching IMGT annotations. While some public TCRs were present in many individuals, most TCR sequences turned up only very rarely across donors. In a later analysis, the rate of TCR association differed among HLA loci, with DRB1 alleles having the most associated TCRs and HLA-C alleles having the fewest. This cohort had only TCR beta chains sequenced, and the lack of alpha or paired-chain data limited which features could be detected. A cluster of highly shared sequence variants was judged likely to be a technical artifact of the sequencing pipeline. In a later genetic analysis, a missense DCLRE1C variant was associated with V-gene and J-gene trimming of TCR beta chains, and the association was replicated in an independent cohort. Cytomegalovirus status was reported to be diagnosed by the classifier with high specificity and sensitivity in both the original and validation cohorts. Specific HLA alleles were associated with 15,000 to 20,000 TCR beta sequences at a false discovery rate of 0.05 in a later analysis. Approximately 16 rarely observed V segments, including chromosome 9 orphons, were excluded from the earlier analysis of about 610 of the donors because counts were too low.

V is cut back by 4 bases and J by 8 bases, with 9 bases in the junction unmatched. From a lookup of the germline V gene, CDR1 and CDR2 are MGHRA and YSYEKL. The CDR3 sequence holds 15 residues, the cysteine and phenylalanine included. This entry keeps only the CDR3 DNA: 45 bases, framed from base 1. The library was made by the immunoSEQ multiplex PCR assay. For the multiplex PCR, a mixture combining 60 forward primers for TCR Vbeta segments and 13 reverse primers for TCR Jbeta segments was used. Amplification of the CDR3 region of rearranged TCR beta genes was performed with a multiplex PCR assay on genomic DNA. The amplified TCR beta libraries were sequenced on the Illumina HiSeq System as 87-base-pair reads. Processing in the source paper ran as follows. In a later analysis, about 80 million unique TCR beta chains were counted across the roughly 670 repertoires, and approximately 9.9 million of these chains were shared by at least two donors. Raw reads were error-corrected and collapsed into unique sequences with a nearest-neighbor algorithm that merged closely related sequences to remove PCR and sequencing errors. V, D and J gene segments were assigned by aligning CDR3 sequences to IMGT reference sequences. For a sequence to be retained, a match of at least six nucleotides to both a V gene segment and a J gene segment was required. A rearrangement counted as productive if the CDR3 had no stop codons and remained in frame with V and J, and every other rearrangement counted as non-productive. Following IMGT convention, CDR3 was defined as the stretch from the second conserved V-encoded cysteine to the conserved J-encoded phenylalanine. Sequences without an unambiguous match to a single V gene segment were excluded from the earlier analysis of 587 of the donors. In an earlier analysis of approximately 590 of the donors, a V segment was called functional when productive rearrangements were above 56.7%, and segregating when the standard deviation between donors exceeded 5%. To diagnose cytomegalovirus status from the catalog of TCR beta chain sequences, a statistical classification framework was built. A later analysis assigned V and J genes by comparing TCR nucleotide sequences with IMGT/GENE-DB human TR gene sequences. In a later analysis, CDR3 sequences and most-parsimonious VDJ recombination scenarios were assigned using the TCRdist pipeline. In a later analysis, every TCR beta chain was defined by the combination of its CDR3 amino acid sequence and its V-gene family, and reads without a unique V-gene family were dropped. As a way to deal with suspected cross-contamination and a sequencing artifact, a later analysis dropped over 550 nucleotide sequences that were highly shared and had low generation probability. A later analysis calculated a clonal expansion index for each public chain from normalized within-repertoire ranks of inferred template counts. Generation probabilities in a later analysis came from a VDJ recombination model fitted to out-of-frame rearrangements, and those results were checked against IGoR. A later analysis scored TCR-TCR, TCR-HLA and TCR-CMV co-occurrence with hypergeometric tests, applying a repertoire-size bias correction to TCR pairs. In a later analysis, false discovery rates were estimated by permuting HLA or CMV assignments 20 times. A later analysis grouped co-occurring TCRs with DBSCAN, adding TCRdist sequence similarity when clustering within HLA-allele-positive subsets. For co-occurrence clustering, repertoires with fewer than 30,000 or more than 120,000 public chains were excluded, along with about five repertoires with anomalous nucleotide sharing. TCRdb carries this immuneACCESS record with in-frame sequences only. Its versions omit some clonotypes, under half of them owing to an unresolved V gene in the studies checked, with the rest unexplained. V, J and clone size are those of that table, while D and trimming were read from the DNA. The sample data list 200,000 to 250,000 clones, and around 83% of these were observed just once. About 1.4% of the sample goes to the ten largest clones.

Recombination linked TRBV4-1 to TRBJ1-5; a stretch of 9 junction bases matches TRBD1. Input material: PBMCs. This receptor was identified in a girl between 10 and 17 years old in good health and CMV-seronegative. The CDR3 sequence is CASSRDRATQEPQHF. The DNA sequence follows: TGCGCCAGCAGCCGGGACAGGGCAACTCAGGAGCCCCAGCATTTT.